One sample yielded the 22 T cell receptor beta chains listed below, sequenced in a study of blood T cell repertoires in COVID-19. The table came from immunoSEQ multiplex PCR; TCRdb's copy has only in-frame clones and leaves some out. Here the sample spans 95,000 to 150,000 clones, 87% being singletons. Sequencing input: peripheral blood. The receptors were sampled from a woman aged 45 to 65 with acute or convalescent COVID-19.

The CDR3 spells CASSLASTFYEQFF. DNA for the CDR3: TGTGCCAGCAGCTTAGCTTCGACTTTCTATGAGCAGTTCTTC. The rearrangement uses TRBV7-9 and TRBJ2-1; D unresolved. This CDR3 is 14 amino acids long. The V and J ends lost 0 bases and 8 bases respectively, with 11 bases between them. Germline CDR1 SEHNR, CDR2 FQNEAQ (reference sequence).

V is TRBV7-2 and J is TRBJ2-5; TRBD1 matches at 10 bases. V lost 4 bases, J lost 5 bases, and 4 bases stayed unmatched. The CDR3 sequence is 14 residues long. The V gene's germline CDR1 is SGHTA and CDR2 FQGNSA. CDR3 nucleotides: TGTGCCAGCAGCTCGGGACAGGGGAGGGAGACCCAGTACTTC. This sequence encodes CASSSGQGRETQYF.

V is TRBV5-4 and J is TRBJ2-1, with 8 bases matching TRBD2. Germline assignment: CDR1 SGHNT and CDR2 YYREEE (reference sequence). Trimming at V came to 4 bases and at J to 3 bases, leaving 12 bases not matched to a gene. The CDR3 covers 17 residues. CDR3 loop: CASSPPAGTSFYNEQFF. The CDR3 DNA reads as TGTGCCAGCAGCCCCCCCGCGGGGACTAGTTTCTACAATGAGCAGTTCTTC.

The J gene is TRBJ1-1, the V gene TRBV3-1 (or the pseudogene TRBV3-2), with D possibly matching TRBD1 (5 bases). This CDR3 region has 15 residues. Trimming took 4 bases from V and 7 from J, leaving 19 bases between them. CDR1 is LGHDT and CDR2 is YNNKEL in the germline V gene (reference sequence). The CDR3, as DNA: TGTGCCAGCAGCCCCATCTCGCGGGGGGAACGTGAAGCTTTCTTT. It specifies CASSPISRGEREAFF.

The table lists this clone with a count of one. The chain links TRBV4-1 to TRBJ1-2; D ambiguous. This CDR3 comprises 14 residues. CDR1 is MGHRA and CDR2 is YSYEKL in the germline V gene. V was pared by 0 bases and J by 3 bases, with 8 bases between. Here the CDR3 reads CASSQERGYYGYTF. In DNA form, the CDR3 reads TGCGCCAGCAGCCAAGAACGAGGGTACTATGGCTACACCTTC.

Only one count was recorded for this clone. V and J are TRBV5-1 and TRBJ1-2; TRBD1 is a possible D gene (6 bases). Germline assignment: CDR1 SGHRS and CDR2 YFSETQ. The CDR3 runs to 14 residues. Trimming left V 4 bases short and J 2 bases short, with 12 bases between. In DNA form, the CDR3 reads TGCGCCAGCAGCGCCCGGACAGACAACTATGGCTACACCTTC. It specifies CASSARTDNYGYTF.

J is TRBJ2-7 and V is TRBV9, with 9 bases identical to TRBD1. In germline, CDR1 is SGDLS, CDR2 YYNGEE. Trimming cost V 3 bases and J 4 bases; bases outside gene matches: 5. CDR3 length equals 14 residues. The CDR3 sequence: CASSAGTGRYEQYF. For the CDR3, the DNA is TGTGCCAGCAGCGCCGGGACAGGGCGATACGAGCAGTACTTC.

The V call is TRBV4-3, the J call TRBJ1-2, with TRBD1 identical over 8 bases. This CDR3 has 18 amino acids. V was pared by 0 bases and J by 1 base, with 10 bases of the junction left unmatched. In germline, CDR1 is LGHNA, CDR2 YSLEER. CDR3 amino acids: CASSQEDRVLSSNYGYTF. As DNA, the CDR3 is TGCGCCAGCAGCCAAGAGGACAGGGTGCTAAGCAGTAACTATGGCTACACCTTC.

The rearrangement links TRBV29-1 to TRBJ1-3; the match to TRBD1 covers 7 bases. The CDR3 contains 15 residues. CDR1 SQVTM and CDR2 ANQGSEA come from the germline V gene. The V and J ends lost 5 bases and 4 bases, in that order; junction bases with no gene match: 11. The CDR3 reads CSVNPTGDKGNTIYF. DNA for the CDR3: TGCAGCGTTAATCCTACAGGGGATAAGGGAAACACCATATATTTT.

The chain has TRBV10-2 and TRBJ2-1; 9 nucleotides line up with TRBD1. Unmatched junction bases numbered 12, after V lost 8 bases and J lost 7 bases. This CDR3 region has 15 residues. Germline values: CDR1 WSHSY, CDR2 SAAADI. For the CDR3, the DNA is TGCGCCAGCGGGGTAACGGGACAGGGTTTTAATGAGCAGTTCTTC. This translates into CASGVTGQGFNEQFF.

This clone was seen a single time. The genes are TRBV5-4 and TRBJ1-2; TRBD1 agrees at 7 bases. CDR3 size: 15 residues. The trim removed 5 bases at V and 6 bases at J, leaving 13 bases unmatched. Germline assignment: CDR1 SGHNT and CDR2 YYREEE (reference sequence). The CDR3 bases are TGTGCCAGCAGACAGCCTACAGGGGAGGTGGATGGCTACACCTTC. Residues: CASRQPTGEVDGYTF. Looking up the rest from reference TRBV5-4 and TRBJ1-2 gives the full variable domain: ETGVTQSPTHLIKTRGQQVTLRCSSQSGHNTVSWYQQALGQGPQFIFQYYREEENGRGNFPPRFSGLQFPNYSSELNVNALELDDSALYLCASRQPTGEVDGYTFGSGTRLTVV.

This clone was detected a few times. This chain links TRBV30 with TRBJ1-2; perhaps TRBD1 as D (6 bases). The germline V gene has CDR1 GTSNPN and CDR2 SVGIG (reference sequence). CDR3 length: 17 residues. Trimming stripped 1 base from V and 8 bases from J, with 26 bases between. The CDR3 reads CAWSDPTETTGPEGYTF. CDR3 nucleotides: TGTGCCTGGAGTGACCCGACCGAAACTACAGGGCCGGAAGGCTACACCTTC.

In this sample, this clone turned up a few times. This chain connects TRBV9 to TRBJ1-1; tentatively, D is TRBD1 (6 bases). The germline CDR1 and CDR2 sequences are SGDLS and YYNGEE. The CDR3 is made up of 15 amino acids. V dropped 5 bases and J dropped 3 bases, with 17 bases sitting between them. CDR3 residues: CASSVHRDWDTEAFF. Here the CDR3 DNA reads TGTGCCAGCAGTGTCCACAGGGATTGGGACACTGAAGCTTTCTTT.

In nucleotides, the CDR3 is TGCGCCAGCGCCTCGGGGACTAGCGTACAAGAGACCCAGTACTTC. It specifies CASASGTSVQETQYF. The chain couples TRBV5-1 to TRBJ2-5; 10 nucleotides agree with TRBD2. After removal of 7 bases from V and 2 bases from J, the junction contained 8 bases not matched to a gene. From germline, CDR1 is SGHRS and CDR2 YFSETQ. The CDR3 covers 15 residues.

The chain combines TRBV12-5 with TRBJ2-7; a weak D match, TRBD2 (6 bases). CDR3 size: 12 residues. The germline V gene encodes CDR1 LGHNT and CDR2 FRNRAP. Trimming shortened V by 5 bases and J by 7 bases, and 12 bases separated the two germline ends. Written as DNA, the CDR3 is TGTGCTAGTGGTCAGGGACTTTCTGAGCAGTACTTC. Its translation: CASGQGLSEQYF.

The V call is TRBV24-1, the J call TRBJ2-2; D gene uncertain. V was shortened by 4 bases and J by 1 base, with 6 bases between the two germline ends. The germline V gene encodes CDR1 KGHDR and CDR2 SFDVKD. This CDR3 has 14 residues. As DNA, the CDR3 is TGTGCCACCAGTGAATCAGGGAACACCGGGGAGCTGTTTTTT. It encodes CATSESGNTGELFF.

This chain links TRBV6-2 or TRBV6-3 with TRBJ2-5; D gene uncertain. The germline V and J ends were trimmed by 4 bases and 1 base, with 13 bases remaining between them. The CDR3 runs to 15 residues. The germline V gene has CDR1 MNHEY and CDR2 SVGEGT. The CDR3 DNA is TGTGCCAGCAGTTCCGCCACAGAAAGCCAAGAGACCCAGTACTTC. As protein: CASSSATESQETQYF.

The gene calls are TRBV4-3 and TRBJ1-2; D not certain. CDR1 and CDR2 from the germline V gene are LGHNA and YSLEER. V was shortened by 1 base and J by 0 bases, with 9 bases between the two germline ends. This CDR3 region has 15 residues. The CDR3 region is CASSQVADPNYGYTF. The CDR3, as DNA: TGCGCCAGCAGCCAAGTGGCAGATCCTAACTATGGCTACACCTTC.

The genes are TRBV3-1 (or the pseudogene TRBV3-2) and TRBJ2-4; a possible D gene is TRBD2 (5 bases). V gave up 3 bases and J gave up 7 bases, with 16 bases separating them. Germline CDR1 reads LGHDT; CDR2 reads YNNKEL (reference sequence). The CDR3 has 15 amino acids. The CDR3 loop reads CASSQGELMENIQYF. CDR3 DNA sequence: TGTGCCAGCAGCCAGGGAGAATTGATGGAGAACATTCAGTACTTC.

This clone was seen only once. The rearrangement uses TRBV5-5 and TRBJ2-5; D is perhaps TRBD1 (6 bases). Germline V gives CDR1 SGHKS, CDR2 YYEKEE (reference sequence). The germline V and J ends were trimmed by 3 bases and 0 bases, with 9 bases remaining between them. CDR3 length: 14 amino acids. CDR3 in DNA: TGTGCCAGCAGCTACGGACAGAACCAAGAGACCCAGTACTTC. Translating gives CASSYGQNQETQYF.

This chain uses TRBV18 with TRBJ2-2, with D maybe TRBD2 (6 bases). V gave up 3 bases and J gave up 4 bases, with 9 bases separating them. The length of the CDR3 is 14 residues. Germline values: CDR1 KGHSH, CDR2 LQKENI. CDR3 sequence: CASSPGSGTGELFF. The DNA for the CDR3 is TGTGCCAGCTCACCGGGTAGCGGCACCGGGGAGCTGTTTTTT.

This chain joins TRBV7-9 and TRBJ1-2, with TRBD1 as a possible D gene (6 bases). The germline V gene has CDR1 SEHNR and CDR2 FQNEAQ (reference sequence). Trimming cost V 5 bases and J 14 bases, with 12 bases left between them. CDR3 length equals 10 residues. CDR3 region: CASSRDILTF. The CDR3 coding sequence is TGTGCCAGCAGCCGGGACATTCTGACCTTC.